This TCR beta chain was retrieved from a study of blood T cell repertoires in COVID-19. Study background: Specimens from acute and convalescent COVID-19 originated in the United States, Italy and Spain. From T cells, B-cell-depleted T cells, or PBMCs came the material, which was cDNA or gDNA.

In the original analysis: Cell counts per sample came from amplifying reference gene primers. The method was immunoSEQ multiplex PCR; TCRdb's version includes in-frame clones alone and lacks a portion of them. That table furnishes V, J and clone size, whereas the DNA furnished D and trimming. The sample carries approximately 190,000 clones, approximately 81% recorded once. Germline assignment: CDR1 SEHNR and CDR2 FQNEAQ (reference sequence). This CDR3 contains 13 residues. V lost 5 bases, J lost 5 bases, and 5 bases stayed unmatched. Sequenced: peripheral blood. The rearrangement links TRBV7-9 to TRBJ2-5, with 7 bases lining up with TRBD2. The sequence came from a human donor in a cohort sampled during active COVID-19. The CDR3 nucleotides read TGTGCCAGCAGCCCCGGACTAGTTGAGACCCAGTACTTC. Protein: CASSPGLVETQYF.